This TCR beta chain is drawn from a study of blood T cells in healthy people across ages. In the case of this clonotype: The antigen remains unidentified. It may be a read error: a sequence one base away is much more abundant.

Combining a sample-barcoded 5' primer with a J-beta primer mix, a second PCR ran for roughly 6 to 11 cycles. Every cDNA molecule bore a tag from a template-switch adaptor containing 12 random nucleotides. TCRdb passed the 5' RACE reads through MiXCR, listing each CDR3 protein once. This sample yields 1.5 million to 2 million distinct CDR3 sequences, of which 28% are seen a single time; more than 6% belongs to the top ten. The CDR3 has 13 amino acids. Germline-derived CDR1 and CDR2 are WSHSY and SAAADI. Between the trimmed V and J ends, which lost 6 bases and 2 bases, there was a span of 11 bases. General study results and limits: Naive T cell percentage showed a strong correlation with the diversity of TCR beta.

The chain joins TRBV10-2 to TRBJ2-7; D ambiguous. The sequencing input was blood. This clonotype was sampled from a woman in her thirties in good health. Here the CDR3 DNA reads TGCGCCAGCAGACGTGACACCGCCTACGAGCAGTACGTC. Residues: CASRRDTAYEQYV.